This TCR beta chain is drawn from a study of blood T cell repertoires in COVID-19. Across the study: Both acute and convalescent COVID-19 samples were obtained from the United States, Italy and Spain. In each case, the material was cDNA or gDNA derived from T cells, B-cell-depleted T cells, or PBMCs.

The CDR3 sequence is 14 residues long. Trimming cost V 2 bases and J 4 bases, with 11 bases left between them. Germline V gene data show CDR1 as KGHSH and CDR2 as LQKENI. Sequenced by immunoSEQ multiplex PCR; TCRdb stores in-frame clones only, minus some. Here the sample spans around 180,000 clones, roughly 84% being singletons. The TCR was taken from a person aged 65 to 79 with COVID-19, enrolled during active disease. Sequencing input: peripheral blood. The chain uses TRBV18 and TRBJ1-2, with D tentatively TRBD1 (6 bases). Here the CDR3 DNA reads TGTGCCAGCTCACCAGGGGGCGAGGTCTATGGCTACACCTTC. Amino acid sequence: CASSPGGEVYGYTF.